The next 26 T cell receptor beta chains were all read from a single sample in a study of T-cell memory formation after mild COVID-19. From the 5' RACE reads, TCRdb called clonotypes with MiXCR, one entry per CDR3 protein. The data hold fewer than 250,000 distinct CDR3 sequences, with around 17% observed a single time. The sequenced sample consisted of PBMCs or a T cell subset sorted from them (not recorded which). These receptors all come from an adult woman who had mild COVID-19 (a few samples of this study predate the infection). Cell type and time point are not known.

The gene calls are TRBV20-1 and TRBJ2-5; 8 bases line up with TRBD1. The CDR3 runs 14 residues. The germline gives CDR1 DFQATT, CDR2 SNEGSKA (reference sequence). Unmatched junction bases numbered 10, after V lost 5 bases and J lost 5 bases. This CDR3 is CSAGKQGVGETQYF. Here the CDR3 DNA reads TGCAGTGCTGGAAAACAGGGGGTTGGGGAGACCCAGTACTTC.

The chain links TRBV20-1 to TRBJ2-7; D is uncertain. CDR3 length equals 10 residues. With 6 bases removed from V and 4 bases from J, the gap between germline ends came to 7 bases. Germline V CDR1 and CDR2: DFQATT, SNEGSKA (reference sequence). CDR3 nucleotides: TGCAGTGCCGGCAATTACGAGCAGTACTTC. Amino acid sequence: CSAGNYEQYF.

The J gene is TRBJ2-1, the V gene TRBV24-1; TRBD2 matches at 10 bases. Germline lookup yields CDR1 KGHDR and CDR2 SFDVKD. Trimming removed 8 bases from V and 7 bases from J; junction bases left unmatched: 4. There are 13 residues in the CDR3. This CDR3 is CATTSGRTNEQFF. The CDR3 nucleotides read TGTGCCACCACTAGCGGGAGAACGAATGAGCAGTTCTTC.

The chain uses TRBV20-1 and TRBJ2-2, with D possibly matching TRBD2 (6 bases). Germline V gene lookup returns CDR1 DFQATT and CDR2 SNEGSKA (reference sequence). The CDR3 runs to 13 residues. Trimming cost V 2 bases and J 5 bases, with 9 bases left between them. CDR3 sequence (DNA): TGCAGTGCTAGACTAGCGACGACCGGGGAGCTGTTTTTT. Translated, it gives CSARLATTGELFF.

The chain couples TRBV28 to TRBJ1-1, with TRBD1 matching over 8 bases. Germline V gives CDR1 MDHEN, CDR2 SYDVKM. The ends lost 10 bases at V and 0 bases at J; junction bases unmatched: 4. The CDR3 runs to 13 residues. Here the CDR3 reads CATRQGMNTEAFF. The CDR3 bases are TGTGCCACCCGACAGGGGATGAACACTGAAGCTTTCTTT.

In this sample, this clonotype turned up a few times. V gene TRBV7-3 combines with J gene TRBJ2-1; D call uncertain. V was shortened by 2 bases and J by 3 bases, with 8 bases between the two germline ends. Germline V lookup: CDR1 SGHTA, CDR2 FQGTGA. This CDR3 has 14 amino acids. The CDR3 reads CASSLGQDYNEQFF. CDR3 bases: TGTGCCAGCAGCTTAGGCCAGGACTACAATGAGCAGTTCTTC.

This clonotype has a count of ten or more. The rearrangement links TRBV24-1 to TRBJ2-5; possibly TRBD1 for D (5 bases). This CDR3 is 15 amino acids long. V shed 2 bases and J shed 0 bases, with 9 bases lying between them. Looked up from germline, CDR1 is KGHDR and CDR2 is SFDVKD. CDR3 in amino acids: CATSDYRQYQETQYF. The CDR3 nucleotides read TGTGCCACCAGTGATTATAGACAGTACCAAGAGACCCAGTACTTC.

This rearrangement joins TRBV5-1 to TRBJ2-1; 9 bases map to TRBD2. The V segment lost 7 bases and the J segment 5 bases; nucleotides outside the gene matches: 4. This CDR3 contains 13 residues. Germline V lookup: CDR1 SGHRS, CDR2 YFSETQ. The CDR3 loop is CASQVAGDNEQFF. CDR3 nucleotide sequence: TGCGCCAGCCAAGTAGCGGGGGACAATGAGCAGTTCTTC.

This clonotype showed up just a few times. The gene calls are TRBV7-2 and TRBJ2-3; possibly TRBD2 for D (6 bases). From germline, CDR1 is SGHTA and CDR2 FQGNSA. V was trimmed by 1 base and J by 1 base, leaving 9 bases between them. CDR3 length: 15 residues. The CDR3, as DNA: TGTGCCAGCAGCTTAGACGGGACTCGCACAGATACGCAGTATTTT. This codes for CASSLDGTRTDTQYF.

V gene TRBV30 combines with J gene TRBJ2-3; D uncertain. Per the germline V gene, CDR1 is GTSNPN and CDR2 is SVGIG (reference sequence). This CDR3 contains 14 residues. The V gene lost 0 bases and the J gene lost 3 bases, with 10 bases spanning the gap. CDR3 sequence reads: CAWSVSVATDTQYF. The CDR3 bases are TGTGCCTGGAGTGTAAGCGTTGCTACAGATACGCAGTATTTT.

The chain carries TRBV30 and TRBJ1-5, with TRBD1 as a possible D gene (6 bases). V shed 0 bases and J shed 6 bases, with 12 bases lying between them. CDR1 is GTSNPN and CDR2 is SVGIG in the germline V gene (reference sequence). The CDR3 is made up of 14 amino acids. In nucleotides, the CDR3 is TGTGCCTGGAGTGTATTGGGGGGGCCTCAGCCCCAGCATTTT. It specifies CAWSVLGGPQPQHF.

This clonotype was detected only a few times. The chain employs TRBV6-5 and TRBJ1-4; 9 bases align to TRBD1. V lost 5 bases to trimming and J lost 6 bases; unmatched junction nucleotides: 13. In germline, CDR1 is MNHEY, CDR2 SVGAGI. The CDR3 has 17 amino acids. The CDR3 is CASSSGFGTGLYEKLFF. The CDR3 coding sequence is TGTGCCAGCAGTAGCGGCTTCGGGACAGGGCTTTATGAAAAACTGTTTTTT.

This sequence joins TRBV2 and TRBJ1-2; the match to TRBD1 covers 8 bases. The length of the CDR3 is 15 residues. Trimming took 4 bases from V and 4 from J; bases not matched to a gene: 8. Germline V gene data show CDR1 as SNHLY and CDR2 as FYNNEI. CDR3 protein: CASSVTGVYGYGYTF. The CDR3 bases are TGTGCCAGCAGTGTGACAGGGGTTTATGGCTATGGCTACACCTTC.

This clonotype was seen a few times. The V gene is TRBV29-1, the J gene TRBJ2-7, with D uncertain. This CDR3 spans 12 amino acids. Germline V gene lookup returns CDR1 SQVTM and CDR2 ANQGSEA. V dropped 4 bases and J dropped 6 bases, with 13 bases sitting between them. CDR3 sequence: CSVAWQFGEQYF. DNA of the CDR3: TGCAGCGTTGCCTGGCAGTTCGGCGAGCAGTACTTC.

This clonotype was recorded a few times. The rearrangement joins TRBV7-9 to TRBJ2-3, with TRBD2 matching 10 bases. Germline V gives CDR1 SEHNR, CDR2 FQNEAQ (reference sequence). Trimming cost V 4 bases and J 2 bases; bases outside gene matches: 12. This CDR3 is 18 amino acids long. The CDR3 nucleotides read TGTGCCAGCAGCTCAGCTGCCCTAGCGGGGGCATACACAGATACGCAGTATTTT. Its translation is CASSSAALAGAYTDTQYF.

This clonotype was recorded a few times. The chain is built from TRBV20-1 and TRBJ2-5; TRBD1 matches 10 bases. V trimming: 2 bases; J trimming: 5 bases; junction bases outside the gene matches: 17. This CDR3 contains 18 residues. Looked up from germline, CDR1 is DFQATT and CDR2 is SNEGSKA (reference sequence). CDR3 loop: CSARSILGGQGTRETQYF. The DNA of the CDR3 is TGCAGTGCTAGAAGTATACTCGGGGGACAGGGGACCCGGGAGACCCAGTACTTC.

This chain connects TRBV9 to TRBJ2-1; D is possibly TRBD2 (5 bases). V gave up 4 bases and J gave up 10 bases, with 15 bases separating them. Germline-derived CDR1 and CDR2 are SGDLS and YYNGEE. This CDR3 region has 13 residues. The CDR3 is CASSPGSGLEQFF. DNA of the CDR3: TGTGCCAGCAGCCCAGGTTCGGGATTGGAGCAGTTCTTC. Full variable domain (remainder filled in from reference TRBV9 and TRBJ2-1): DSGVTQTPKHLITATGQRVTLRCSPRSGDLSVYWYQQSLDQGLQFLIQYYNGEERAKGNILERFSAQQFPDLHSELNLSSLELGDSALYFCASSPGSGLEQFFGPGTRLTVL.

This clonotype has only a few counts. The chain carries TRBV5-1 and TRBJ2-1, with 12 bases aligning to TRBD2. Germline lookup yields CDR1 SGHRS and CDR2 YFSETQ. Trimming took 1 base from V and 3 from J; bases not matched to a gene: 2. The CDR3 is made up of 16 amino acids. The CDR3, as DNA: TGCGCCAGCAGCTTGCGGACTAGCGGGAACTACAATGAGCAGTTCTTC. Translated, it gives CASSLRTSGNYNEQFF.

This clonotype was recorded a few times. DNA for the CDR3: TGTGCCTGGAGTCCCCGGGGCCCCCCGGTCTACGAGCAGTACTTC. Protein: CAWSPRGPPVYEQYF. The V call is TRBV30, the J call TRBJ2-7, with D perhaps being TRBD1 or TRBD2 (5 bases each). Trimming cost V 2 bases and J 3 bases, with 17 bases left between them. Germline CDR1 is GTSNPN and CDR2 is SVGIG (reference sequence). CDR3 length equals 15 residues.

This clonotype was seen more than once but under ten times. The CDR3 region is CASSLGPSTEETQYF. CDR3 nucleotide sequence: TGTGCCAGCAGCTTAGGCCCTAGTACCGAAGAGACCCAGTACTTC. This chain links TRBV7-9 with TRBJ2-5; D is unclear. Trimming took 1 base from V and 3 from J, leaving 12 bases between them. The length of the CDR3 is 15 residues. Germline V gives CDR1 SEHNR, CDR2 FQNEAQ (reference sequence).

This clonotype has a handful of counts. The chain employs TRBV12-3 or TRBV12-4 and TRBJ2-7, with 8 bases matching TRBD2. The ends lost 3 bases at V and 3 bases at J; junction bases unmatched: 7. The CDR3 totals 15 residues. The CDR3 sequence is CASSFRRGENYEQYF. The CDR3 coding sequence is TGTGCCAGCAGTTTTCGGCGGGGGGAAAACTACGAGCAGTACTTC.

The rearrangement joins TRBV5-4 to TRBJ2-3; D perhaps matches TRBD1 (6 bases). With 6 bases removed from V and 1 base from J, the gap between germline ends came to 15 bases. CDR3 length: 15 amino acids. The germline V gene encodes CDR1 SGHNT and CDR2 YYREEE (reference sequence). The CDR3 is CASTFLQGGTDTQYF. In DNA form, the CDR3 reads TGTGCCAGCACCTTCTTACAGGGAGGCACAGATACGCAGTATTTT.

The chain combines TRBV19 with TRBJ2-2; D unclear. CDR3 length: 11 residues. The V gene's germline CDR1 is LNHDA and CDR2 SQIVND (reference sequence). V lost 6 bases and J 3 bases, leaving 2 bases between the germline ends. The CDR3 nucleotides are TGTGCCAGTAGGTACACCGGGGAGCTGTTTTTT. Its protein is CASRYTGELFF.

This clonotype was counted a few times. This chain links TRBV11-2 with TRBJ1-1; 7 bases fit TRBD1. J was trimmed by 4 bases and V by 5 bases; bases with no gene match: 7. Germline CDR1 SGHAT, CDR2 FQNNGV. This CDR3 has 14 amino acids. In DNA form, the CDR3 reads TGTGCCAGCAGCCCGACAGGGTTGGCCACTGAAGCTTTCTTT. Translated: CASSPTGLATEAFF. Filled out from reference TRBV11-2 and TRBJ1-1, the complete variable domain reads EAGVAQSPRYKIIEKRQSVAFWCNPISGHATLYWYQQILGQGPKLLIQFQNNGVVDDSQLPKDRFSAERLKGVDSTLKIQPAKLEDSAVYLCASSPTGLATEAFFGQGTRLTVV.

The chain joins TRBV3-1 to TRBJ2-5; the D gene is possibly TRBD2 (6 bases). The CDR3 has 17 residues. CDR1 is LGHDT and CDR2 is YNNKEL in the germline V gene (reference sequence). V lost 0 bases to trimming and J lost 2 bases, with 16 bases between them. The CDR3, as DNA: TGTGCCAGCAGCCAAGATCGGGGCGGGAATACGCAAGAGACCCAGTACTTC. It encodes CASSQDRGGNTQETQYF.

The CDR3 loop is CASSRSQGAQETQYF. The CDR3 DNA reads as TGCGCCAGCAGCCGTTCTCAGGGTGCTCAAGAGACCCAGTACTTC. The J gene is TRBJ2-5, the V gene TRBV5-1; D possibly corresponds to TRBD1 (5 bases). V lost 4 bases to trimming and J lost 2 bases, with 15 bases between them. Germline loops: CDR1 SGHRS, CDR2 YFSETQ. This CDR3 comprises 15 residues.